These T cell receptor beta chains were read from a single sample in a study of cytomegalovirus exposure and HLA in healthy donors. Sequencing was performed with immunoSEQ multiplex PCR; in TCRdb, only in-frame clones are kept and a portion is missing. There are about 100,000 clones in the sample; 65% to 75% occur only once, and approximately 4.8% lies in the top ten. Sample: PBMCs. Source of these receptors: a woman between 18 and 29 years old in good health and CMV-seropositive. Both conserved end residues are part of each CDR3. A D gene is named only where the DNA matches it firmly. Clone size is not always given. Where it is, it says once, few, many or a class for expanded clones.

CDR3aa	CDR3nt	d_gene	v_gene	j_gene	abundance
CSVLDRGQVNTEAFF	TGCAGCGTCCTGGACAGGGGGCAAGTGAACACTGAAGCTTTCTTT	TRBD1	TRBV29-1	TRBJ1-1	.
CASSFGGRGETQYF	TGTGCCAGCAGTTTTGGAGGGCGGGGAGAGACCCAGTACTTC	.	TRBV27	TRBJ2-5	.
CASSSIPGQGSYEQYF	TGTGCCAGCAGCAGCATCCCGGGACAGGGATCCTACGAGCAGTACTTC	TRBD1	TRBV9	TRBJ2-7	.
CASSGRRFVNQPQHF	TGTGCCAGCAGCGGCCGGCGGTTCGTCAATCAGCCCCAGCATTTT	.	TRBV21-1	TRBJ1-5	once
CASSLSSGGGTDTQYF	TGTGCCAGCAGCTTATCTAGCGGGGGTGGGACAGATACGCAGTATTTT	TRBD2	TRBV7-6	TRBJ2-3	.
CASSWGQGAQYF	TGTGCCAGCAGCTGGGGACAGGGCGCGCAGTATTTT	TRBD1	TRBV5-4	TRBJ2-3	.
CATRKKGQNYGYTF	TGTGCCACCAGGAAAAAGGGGCAGAACTATGGCTACACCTTC	.	TRBV15	TRBJ1-2	few
CASSPRRAGASYNEQFF	TGTGCCAGCTCACCACGCCGAGCGGGAGCCTCCTACAATGAGCAGTTCTTC	TRBD2	TRBV18	TRBJ2-1	.
CAWATGHDQPQHF	TGTGCCTGGGCCACTGGACACGATCAGCCCCAGCATTTT	.	TRBV30	TRBJ1-5	few
CASSLYGGEQYF	TGTGCCAGCAGTTTATACGGAGGTGAGCAGTACTTC	.	TRBV27	TRBJ2-7	once
CASRGTGTGDETQYF	TGTGCCAGCAGGGGAACCGGGACAGGGGATGAGACCCAGTACTTC	TRBD1	TRBV5-4	TRBJ2-5	.
CASSQDVQGNPNTEAFF	TGCGCCAGCAGCCAAGATGTTCAGGGGAACCCGAACACTGAAGCTTTCTTT	.	TRBV4-3	TRBJ1-1	.
CATSIRAGVTEAFF	TGTGCCACCAGCATCCGGGCGGGTGTCACTGAAGCTTTCTTT	.	TRBV15	TRBJ1-1	.
CASSDSPTSGGQNEQFF	TGTGCCAGCAGTGACTCGCCCACTAGCGGGGGACAGAATGAGCAGTTCTTC	TRBD2	TRBV6-4	TRBJ2-1	.
CASSEEAGPNTEAFF	TGTGCCAGCAGTGAAGAGGCAGGGCCGAACACTGAAGCTTTCTTT	.	TRBV6-1	TRBJ1-1	.
CASSSYATNEKLFF	TGTGCCAGCAGTTCGTATGCAACTAATGAAAAACTGTTTTTT	.	TRBV7-2	TRBJ1-4	.
CASMAFLQGRRTGELFF	TGTGCCAGCATGGCCTTTTTACAGGGTCGAAGGACCGGGGAGCTGTTTTTT	.	TRBV21-1	TRBJ2-2	once
CASSLPETGFGNTIYF	TGTGCCAGCAGTTTACCCGAGACAGGATTTGGAAACACCATATATTTT	.	TRBV28	TRBJ1-3	.
CARTGARGTEAFF	TGTGCCAGGACAGGGGCAAGGGGCACTGAAGCTTTCTTT	TRBD1	TRBV6-5	TRBJ1-1	few
CASRKGFGSGELFF	TGCGCCAGCAGGAAGGGGTTCGGGTCCGGGGAGCTGTTTTTT	.	TRBV4-3	TRBJ2-2	.
CASRLVVGPAGRKDEQFF	TGTGCAAGTCGCTTAGTAGTGGGTCCGGCAGGGAGGAAAGATGAGCAGTTCTTC	.	TRBV12-2	TRBJ2-1	few
CASSLVAGVGNEQFF	TGTGCCAGCAGCTTAGTTGCGGGAGTAGGGAATGAGCAGTTCTTC	TRBD2	TRBV7-2	TRBJ2-1	.
CASGPRTWTGWTEAFF	TGTGCTAGTGGTCCGAGGACTTGGACAGGGTGGACTGAAGCTTTCTTT	TRBD1	TRBV12-5	TRBJ1-1	.
CSVESQGGEKLFF	TGCAGCGTTGAGAGTCAGGGGGGTGAAAAACTGTTTTTT	TRBD1	TRBV29-1	TRBJ1-4	.
CASSQAGQGANYGYTF	TGCGCCAGCAGCCAAGCCGGACAGGGGGCCAACTATGGCTACACCTTC	TRBD1	TRBV4-3	TRBJ1-2	.
CASSRLAGADTQYF	TGTGCCAGCAGTCGCCTAGCGGGAGCAGATACGCAGTATTTT	TRBD2	TRBV2	TRBJ2-3	.
CASSLGVGDYTDTQYF	TGTGCCAGCAGCTTAGGGGTCGGGGATTACACAGATACGCAGTATTTT	.	TRBV11-2	TRBJ2-3	.
CASTPPGLTTDTQYF	TGTGCCAGCACCCCCCCGGGACTTACCACAGATACGCAGTATTTT	.	TRBV6-5	TRBJ2-3	.
CASSLGWDRGGTEAFF	TGTGCCAGCAGCTTAGGCTGGGACAGGGGTGGAACTGAAGCTTTCTTT	TRBD1	TRBV7-2	TRBJ1-1	.
CASSGGQEQFF	TGTGCCAGCAGCGGGGGACAGGAGCAGTTCTTC	TRBD1	TRBV5-6	TRBJ2-1	.
CASSIEAGRPEAFF	TGTGCCAGTAGTATAGAGGCGGGTCGGCCTGAAGCTTTCTTT	.	TRBV19	TRBJ1-1	.
CASSPPSVSYGYTF	TGTGCCAGCTCACCACCAAGCGTCTCCTATGGCTACACCTTC	.	TRBV18	TRBJ1-2	.
CASSKGTSFRAQHF	TGTGCCAGCAGCAAAGGGACATCCTTTCGGGCCCAGCATTTT	.	TRBV21-1	TRBJ1-5	.
CASSHKAGGPVFYNEQFF	TGCGCCAGCAGTCATAAAGCGGGAGGGCCGGTTTTCTACAATGAGCAGTTCTTC	TRBD2	TRBV23-1	TRBJ2-1	few
CASSFSSGSEQYF	TGTGCCAGCAGCTTCTCTAGCGGGAGCGAGCAGTACTTC	TRBD2	TRBV7-2	TRBJ2-7	.
CASSDSTSGGHEQFF	TGTGCCAGCAGTGACTCAACTAGCGGGGGGCATGAGCAGTTCTTC	TRBD2	TRBV6-4	TRBJ2-1	.
CASSHLPSGRNEQYF	TGCGCCAGCAGCCACCTCCCTAGCGGGAGGAACGAGCAGTACTTC	TRBD2	TRBV4-1	TRBJ2-7	once
CASSQVTTEIFNYGYTF	TGCGCCAGCAGCCAAGTAACGACAGAGATATTTAACTATGGCTACACCTTC	.	TRBV4-3	TRBJ1-2	.
CASSPSGRNSYEQYF	TGTGCCAGCAGTCCGAGCGGGAGAAATAGCTACGAGCAGTACTTC	TRBD2	TRBV27	TRBJ2-7	few
CASSAIAAGGEQYF	TGTGCCAGCAGCGCCATAGCCGCCGGCGGCGAGCAGTACTTC	.	TRBV9	TRBJ2-7	.
CASSLAGDTYEQYF	TGTGCCAGCAGCTTAGCGGGAGACACCTACGAGCAGTACTTC	.	TRBV7-2	TRBJ2-7	.
CASSPLGQANYEQYF	TGTGCCAGCAGTCCCCTGGGACAGGCTAACTACGAGCAGTACTTC	TRBD1	TRBV28	TRBJ2-7	.
CASSLGTAGGVQETQYF	TGTGCCAGCAGCTTGGGTACCGCGGGGGGGGTGCAAGAGACCCAGTACTTC	TRBD2	TRBV5-4	TRBJ2-5	.
CASSPPGTSGSYEQYF	TGCGCCAGCAGTCCTCCGGGGACTAGCGGGAGCTACGAGCAGTACTTC	TRBD2	TRBV23-1	TRBJ2-7	.
CAISESSGDGEQYF	TGTGCCATCAGTGAGTCATCCGGGGATGGCGAGCAGTACTTC	.	TRBV10-3	TRBJ2-7	.
CAWSVFRGNLGGELFF	TGTGCCTGGAGTGTATTTCGCGGGAACCTCGGCGGGGAGCTGTTTTTT	.	TRBV30	TRBJ2-2	.
CASSWLSDRVDINYGYTF	TGTGCCAGCAGCTGGCTGTCGGACAGGGTTGATATCAACTATGGCTACACCTTC	TRBD1	TRBV7-2	TRBJ1-2	.
CASSARTSGTDTQYF	TGTGCCAGCAGCGCGAGGACTAGCGGCACAGATACGCAGTATTTT	TRBD2	TRBV28	TRBJ2-3	.
CAWNTGEGNTIYF	TGTGCCTGGAATACAGGGGAGGGAAACACCATATATTTT	TRBD1	TRBV30	TRBJ1-3	.
CASSVGLAGVDTQYF	TGTGCCAGCAGCGTGGGACTAGCGGGAGTAGATACGCAGTATTTT	TRBD2	TRBV7-8	TRBJ2-3	.
CASSKTGYEQYF	TGTGCCAGTAGTAAAACAGGCTACGAGCAGTACTTC	.	TRBV19	TRBJ2-7	.
CASSPLPTGPGDTQYF	TGCGCCAGCAGCCCACTCCCGACGGGTCCGGGAGATACGCAGTATTTT	.	TRBV5-1	TRBJ2-3	.
CATYTGGGYEKLFF	TGTGCCACCTATACAGGGGGAGGATACGAAAAACTGTTTTTT	TRBD1	TRBV6-6	TRBJ1-4	.
CASSQFRDSPEQFF	TGCGCCAGCAGCCAGTTTAGGGACAGCCCTGAGCAGTTCTTC	TRBD1	TRBV4-1	TRBJ2-1	.
CASETNYGYTF	TGTGCCAGCGAAACAAACTATGGCTACACCTTC	.	TRBV28	TRBJ1-2	.
CASSPLEGEEAFF	TGTGCCAGCTCACCACTAGAAGGGGAAGAGGCTTTCTTT	.	TRBV18	TRBJ1-1	.
CASSVVQGLAGDNEQFF	TGTGCCAGCAGCGTAGTACAGGGACTAGCGGGGGACAATGAGCAGTTCTTC	TRBD2	TRBV9	TRBJ2-1	.
CASSQVLAGVQETQYF	TGCGCCAGCAGCCAAGTGTTAGCGGGTGTCCAAGAGACCCAGTACTTC	TRBD2	TRBV4-1	TRBJ2-5	.
CASSDSRRGARTEAFF	TGTGCCAGCAGTGACAGTAGGCGGGGGGCAAGGACTGAAGCTTTCTTT	.	TRBV6-4	TRBJ1-1	few
CASSQRSSGANVLTF	TGCGCCAGCAGCCAAAGGAGTTCTGGGGCCAACGTCCTGACTTTC	.	TRBV4-1	TRBJ2-6	.